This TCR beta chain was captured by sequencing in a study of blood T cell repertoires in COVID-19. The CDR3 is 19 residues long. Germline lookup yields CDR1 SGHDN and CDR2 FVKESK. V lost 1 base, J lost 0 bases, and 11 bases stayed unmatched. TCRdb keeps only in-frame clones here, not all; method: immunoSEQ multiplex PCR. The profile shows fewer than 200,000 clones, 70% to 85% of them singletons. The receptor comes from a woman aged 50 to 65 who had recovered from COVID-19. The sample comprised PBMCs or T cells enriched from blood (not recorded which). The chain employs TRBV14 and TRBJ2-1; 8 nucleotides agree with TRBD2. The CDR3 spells CASSQATSVVLSSYNEQFF. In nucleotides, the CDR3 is TGTGCCAGCAGCCAAGCGACTAGCGTGGTGCTGAGCTCCTACAATGAGCAGTTCTTC.